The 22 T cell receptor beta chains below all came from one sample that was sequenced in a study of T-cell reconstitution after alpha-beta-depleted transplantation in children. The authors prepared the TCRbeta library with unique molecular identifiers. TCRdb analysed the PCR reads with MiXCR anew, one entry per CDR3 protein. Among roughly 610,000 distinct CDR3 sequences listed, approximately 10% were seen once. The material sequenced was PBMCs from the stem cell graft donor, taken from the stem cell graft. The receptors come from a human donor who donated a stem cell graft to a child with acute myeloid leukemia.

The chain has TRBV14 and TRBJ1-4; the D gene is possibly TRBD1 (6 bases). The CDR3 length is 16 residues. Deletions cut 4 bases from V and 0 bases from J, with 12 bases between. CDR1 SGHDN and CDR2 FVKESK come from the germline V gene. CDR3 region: CASSPRTVTTNEKLFF. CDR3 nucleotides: TGTGCCAGCAGCCCGCGGACAGTCACAACTAATGAAAAACTGTTTTTT.

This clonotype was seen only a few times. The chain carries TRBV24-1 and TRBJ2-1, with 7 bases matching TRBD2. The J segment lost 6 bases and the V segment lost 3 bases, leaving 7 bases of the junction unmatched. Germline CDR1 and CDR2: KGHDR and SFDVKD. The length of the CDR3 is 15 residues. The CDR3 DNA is TGTGCCACCAGTGATCCCCGGGGAGGGCTCAATGAGCAGTTCTTC. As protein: CATSDPRGGLNEQFF.

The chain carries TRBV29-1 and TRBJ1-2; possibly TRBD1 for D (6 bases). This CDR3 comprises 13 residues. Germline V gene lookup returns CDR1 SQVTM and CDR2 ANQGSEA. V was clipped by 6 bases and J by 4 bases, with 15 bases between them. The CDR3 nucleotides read TGCAGCGTCGACCCGCCGGGGGCCTATGGCTACACCTTC. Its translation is CSVDPPGAYGYTF.

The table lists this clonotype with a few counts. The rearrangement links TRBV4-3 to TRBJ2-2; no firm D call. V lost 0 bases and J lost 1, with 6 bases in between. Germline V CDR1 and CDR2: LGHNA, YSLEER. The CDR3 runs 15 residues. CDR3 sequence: CASSQERWNTGELFF. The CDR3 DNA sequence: TGCGCCAGCAGCCAAGAAAGGTGGAACACCGGGGAGCTGTTTTTT.

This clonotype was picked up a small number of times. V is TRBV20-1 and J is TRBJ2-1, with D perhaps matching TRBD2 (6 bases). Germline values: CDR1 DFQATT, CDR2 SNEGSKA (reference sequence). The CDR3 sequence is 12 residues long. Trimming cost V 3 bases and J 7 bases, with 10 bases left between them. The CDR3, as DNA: TGCAGTGCTAGGAGGGCGGGAAATGAGCAGTTCTTC. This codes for CSARRAGNEQFF.

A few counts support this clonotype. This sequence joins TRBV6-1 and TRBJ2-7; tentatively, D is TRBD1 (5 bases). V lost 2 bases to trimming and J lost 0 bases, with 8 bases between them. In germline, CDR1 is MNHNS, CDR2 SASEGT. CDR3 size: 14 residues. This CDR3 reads CASSEKGVSYEQYF. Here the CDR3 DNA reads TGTGCCAGCAGTGAAAAAGGGGTCTCCTACGAGCAGTACTTC.

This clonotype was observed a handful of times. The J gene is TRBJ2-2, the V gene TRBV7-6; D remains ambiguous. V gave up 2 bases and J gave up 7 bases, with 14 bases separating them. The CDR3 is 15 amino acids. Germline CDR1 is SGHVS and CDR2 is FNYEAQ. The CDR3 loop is CASSLSLSVIGELFF. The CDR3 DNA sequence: TGTGCCAGCAGCTTATCCTTATCCGTGATCGGGGAGCTGTTTTTT. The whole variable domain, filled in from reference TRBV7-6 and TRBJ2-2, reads GAGVSQSPRYKVTKRGQDVALRCDPISGHVSLYWYRQALGQGPEFLTYFNYEAQQDKSGLPNDRFSAERPEGSISTLTIQRTEQRDSAMYRCASSLSLSVIGELFFGEGSRLTVL.

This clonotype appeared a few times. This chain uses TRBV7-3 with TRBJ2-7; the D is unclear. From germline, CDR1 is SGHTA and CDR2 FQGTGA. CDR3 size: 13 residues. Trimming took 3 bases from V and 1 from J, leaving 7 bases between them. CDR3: CASSFYRSYEQYF. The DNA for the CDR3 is TGTGCCAGCAGCTTCTACAGATCCTACGAGCAGTACTTC.

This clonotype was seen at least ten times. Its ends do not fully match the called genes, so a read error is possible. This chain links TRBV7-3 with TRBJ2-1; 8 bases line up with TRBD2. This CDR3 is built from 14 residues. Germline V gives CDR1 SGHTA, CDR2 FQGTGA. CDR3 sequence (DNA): TGTGCCAGCAGCTCAGATTCTCTCGGGACTAGTGCCCACTTC. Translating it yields CASSSDSLGTSAHF.

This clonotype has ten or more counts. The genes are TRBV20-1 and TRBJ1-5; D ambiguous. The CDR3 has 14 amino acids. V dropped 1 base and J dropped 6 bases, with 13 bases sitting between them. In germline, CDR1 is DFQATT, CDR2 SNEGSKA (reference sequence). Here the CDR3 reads CSARAIGSLQPQHF. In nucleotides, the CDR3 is TGCAGTGCTAGAGCAATCGGCAGCCTTCAGCCCCAGCATTTT.

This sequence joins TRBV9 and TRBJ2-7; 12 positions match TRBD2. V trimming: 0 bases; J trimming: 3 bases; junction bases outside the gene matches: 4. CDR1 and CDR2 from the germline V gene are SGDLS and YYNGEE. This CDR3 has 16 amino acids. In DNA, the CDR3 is TGTGCCAGCAGCGTAGGACTAGCGGGAGTAAGCTACGAGCAGTACTTC. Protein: CASSVGLAGVSYEQYF.

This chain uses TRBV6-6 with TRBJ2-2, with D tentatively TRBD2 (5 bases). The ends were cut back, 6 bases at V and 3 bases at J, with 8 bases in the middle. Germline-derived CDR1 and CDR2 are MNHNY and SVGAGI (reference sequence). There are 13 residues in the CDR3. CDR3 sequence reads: CASRWRDTGELFF. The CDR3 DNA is TGTGCCAGCAGATGGCGGGACACCGGGGAGCTGTTTTTT.

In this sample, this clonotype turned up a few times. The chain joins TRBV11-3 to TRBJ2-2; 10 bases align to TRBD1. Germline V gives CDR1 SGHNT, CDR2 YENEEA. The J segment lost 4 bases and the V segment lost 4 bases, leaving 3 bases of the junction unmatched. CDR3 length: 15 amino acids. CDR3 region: CASSSGTGVTGELFF. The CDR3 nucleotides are TGTGCCAGCAGCTCAGGGACAGGGGTCACCGGGGAGCTGTTTTTT.

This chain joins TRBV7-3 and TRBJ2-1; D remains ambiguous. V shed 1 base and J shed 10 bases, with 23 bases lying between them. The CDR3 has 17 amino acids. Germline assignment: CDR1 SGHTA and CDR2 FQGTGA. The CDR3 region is CASSLSSVSLHNSEQFF. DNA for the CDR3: TGTGCCAGCAGCTTAAGCTCCGTCAGCCTTCATAACTCGGAGCAGTTCTTC.

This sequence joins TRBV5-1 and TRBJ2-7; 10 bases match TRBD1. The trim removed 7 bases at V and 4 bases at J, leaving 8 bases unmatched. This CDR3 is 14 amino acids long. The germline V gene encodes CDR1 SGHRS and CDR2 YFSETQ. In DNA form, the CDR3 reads TGCGCCAGCTTCGTCCGACAGGGGGCTTACGAGCAGTACTTC. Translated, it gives CASFVRQGAYEQYF.

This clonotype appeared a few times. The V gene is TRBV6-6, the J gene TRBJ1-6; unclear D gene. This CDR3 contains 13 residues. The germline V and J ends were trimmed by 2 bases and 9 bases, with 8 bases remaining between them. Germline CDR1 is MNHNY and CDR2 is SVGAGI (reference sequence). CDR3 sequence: CASSYPLLSPLHF. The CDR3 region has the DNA TGTGCCAGCAGTTACCCCCTTCTTTCACCCCTCCACTTT.

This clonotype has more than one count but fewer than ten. CDR3: CASSLGLTSGEQETQYF. CDR3 bases: TGTGCCAGCAGCTTGGGACTGACTAGCGGGGAACAAGAGACCCAGTACTTC. This sequence joins TRBV11-2 and TRBJ2-5, with 11 positions matching TRBD2. This CDR3 comprises 17 residues. Germline V gene lookup returns CDR1 SGHAT and CDR2 FQNNGV. Germline trimming cut 3 bases from V and 2 bases from J; bases unmatched to any gene: 8.

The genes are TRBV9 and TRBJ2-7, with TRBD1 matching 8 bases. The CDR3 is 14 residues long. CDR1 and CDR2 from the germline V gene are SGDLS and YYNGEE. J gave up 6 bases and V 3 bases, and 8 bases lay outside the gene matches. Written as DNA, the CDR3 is TGTGCCAGCAGCGCCGCCGGGACAGGATTCGAGCAGTACTTC. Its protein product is CASSAAGTGFEQYF. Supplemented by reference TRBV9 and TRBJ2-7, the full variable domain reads DSGVTQTPKHLITATGQRVTLRCSPRSGDLSVYWYQQSLDQGLQFLIQYYNGEERAKGNILERFSAQQFPDLHSELNLSSLELGDSALYFCASSAAGTGFEQYFGPGTRLTVT.

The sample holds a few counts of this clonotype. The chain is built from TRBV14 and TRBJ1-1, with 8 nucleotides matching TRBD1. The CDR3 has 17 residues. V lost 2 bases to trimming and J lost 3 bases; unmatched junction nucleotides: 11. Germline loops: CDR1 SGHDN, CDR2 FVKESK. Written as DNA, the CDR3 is TGTGCCAGCAGCCAACCTCCCGGACAGGGTTGGGACACTGAAGCTTTCTTT. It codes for CASSQPPGQGWDTEAFF. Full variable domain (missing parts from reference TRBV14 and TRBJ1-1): EAGVTQFPSHSVIEKGQTVTLRCDPISGHDNLYWYRRVMGKEIKFLLHFVKESKQDESGMPNNRFLAERTGGTYSTLKVQPAELEDSGVYFCASSQPPGQGWDTEAFFGQGTRLTVV.

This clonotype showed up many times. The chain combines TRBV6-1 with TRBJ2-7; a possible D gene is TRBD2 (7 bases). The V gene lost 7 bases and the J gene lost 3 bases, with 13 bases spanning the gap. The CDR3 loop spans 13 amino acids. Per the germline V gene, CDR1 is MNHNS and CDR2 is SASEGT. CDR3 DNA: TGTGCCAGCACCGGGGGGCCGCACTACGAGCAGTACTTC. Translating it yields CASTGGPHYEQYF.

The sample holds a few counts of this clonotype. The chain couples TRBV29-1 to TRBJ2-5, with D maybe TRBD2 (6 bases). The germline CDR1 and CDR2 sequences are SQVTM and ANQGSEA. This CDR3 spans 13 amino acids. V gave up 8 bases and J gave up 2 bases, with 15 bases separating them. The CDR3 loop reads CSFSPGVQETQYF. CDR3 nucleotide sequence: TGCAGCTTCTCTCCGGGGGTTCAAGAGACCCAGTACTTC.

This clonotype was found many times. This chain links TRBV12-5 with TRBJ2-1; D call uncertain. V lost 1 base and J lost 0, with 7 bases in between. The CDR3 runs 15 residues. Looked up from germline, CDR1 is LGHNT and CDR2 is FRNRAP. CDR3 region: CASGLGTASYNEQFF. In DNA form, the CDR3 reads TGTGCTAGTGGTTTGGGTACAGCCTCCTACAATGAGCAGTTCTTC.